Below are 29 T cell receptor beta chains sequenced from a single sample in a study of PD-L1 blockade in urothelial cancer. Time point given: peripheral blood 6 weeks after treatment start. The method was immunoSEQ multiplex PCR; TCRdb's version includes in-frame clones alone and lacks a portion of them. The table lists 40,000 or so clones, approximately 86% of them singletons. This material consisted of PBMCs, taken around atezolizumab (anti-PD-L1) treatment. Receptors originate from a man aged 55 to 70 with urothelial cancer.

The CDR3 sequence: CASSLDTGVGTEAFF. CDR3 nucleotides: TGTGCCAGCAGCTTAGATACAGGGGTAGGGACTGAAGCTTTCTTT. J is TRBJ1-1 and V is TRBV7-8; 7 nucleotides line up with TRBD1. Germline CDR1 and CDR2: SGHVS and FQNEAQ. V was pared by 1 base and J by 5 bases, with 7 bases of the junction left unmatched. The CDR3 is 15 residues long.

V gene TRBV9 combines with J gene TRBJ1-1, with D unresolved. This CDR3 region has 14 residues. Between the trimmed V and J ends, which lost 1 base and 0 bases, there was a span of 7 bases. The V gene's germline CDR1 is SGDLS and CDR2 YYNGEE. The CDR3 DNA follows: TGTGCCAGCAGCGTAACACAGATGAACACTGAAGCTTTCTTT. Protein sequence: CASSVTQMNTEAFF.

The genes are TRBV7-2 and TRBJ2-2; D is possibly TRBD2 (6 bases). This CDR3 has 17 residues. Germline V gives CDR1 SGHTA, CDR2 FQGNSA. Trimming removed 7 bases at V and 4 bases at J, with 22 bases between. CDR3 loop: CASTPGWGGVRTGELFF. DNA of the CDR3: TGTGCCAGCACCCCTGGGTGGGGCGGGGTTCGCACCGGGGAGCTGTTTTTT.

V is TRBV6-5 and J is TRBJ2-3, with 7 bases aligning to TRBD2. The germline gives CDR1 MNHEY, CDR2 SVGAGI. The CDR3 length is 16 residues. After removal of 2 bases from V and 6 bases from J, the junction contained 11 bases not matched to a gene. The CDR3 bases are TGTGCCAGCAGTTACCCCTCTAGCGGCAGGTTGGATACGCAGTATTTT. It specifies CASSYPSSGRLDTQYF.

The gene calls are TRBV2 and TRBJ1-1, with D perhaps TRBD1 (5 bases). The CDR3 runs 13 residues. Germline values: CDR1 SNHLY, CDR2 FYNNEI. The V end was cut by 10 bases, the J end by 0 bases, with 12 bases between. CDR3: CATTASMNTEAFF. Written as DNA, the CDR3 is TGTGCCACGACAGCGAGCATGAACACTGAAGCTTTCTTT.

The chain has TRBV5-4 and TRBJ1-2; possible D gene TRBD1, 6 bases. The CDR3 is 15 amino acids. Trimming pared 4 bases from V and 0 bases from J, leaving 13 bases between. Germline CDR1 SGHNT, CDR2 YYREEE (reference sequence). The CDR3 loop reads CASSQGTLSNYGYTF. CDR3 in DNA: TGTGCCAGCAGCCAGGGGACACTCTCTAACTATGGCTACACCTTC.

The J gene is TRBJ1-5, the V gene TRBV5-1; D not resolved. The CDR3 extends over 14 amino acids. V dropped 2 bases and J dropped 4 bases, with 10 bases sitting between them. Germline V CDR1 and CDR2: SGHRS, YFSETQ. CDR3 sequence reads: CASSFRGGNQPQHF. CDR3 DNA sequence: TGCGCCAGCAGCTTCCGGGGAGGGAATCAGCCCCAGCATTTT.

About this clone: A junction boundary mismatches the germline segment, possibly from a read error. The V gene is TRBV7-7, the J gene TRBJ2-1; TRBD2 might be the D (5 bases). The CDR3 is 14 amino acids. Germline values: CDR1 SSHAT, CDR2 FNYEAQ (reference sequence). The CDR3 loop reads CASSLPRTFNEQFF. CDR3 in DNA: TGTGCTAGCAGTCTACCTCGGACTTTCAATGAGCAGTTCTTC.

The J gene is TRBJ1-1, the V gene TRBV18, with D unclear. Germline V lookup: CDR1 KGHSH, CDR2 LQKENI. V lost 1 base and J lost 8, with 11 bases in between. The CDR3 is 13 residues long. The CDR3 here is CASSPLEGTEAFF. DNA for the CDR3: TGTGCCAGCTCACCACTGGAGGGAACCGAAGCTTTCTTT.

This chain links TRBV5-1 with TRBJ1-4; 11 positions agree with TRBD1. Germline CDR1 SGHRS, CDR2 YFSETQ. The CDR3 has 18 residues. J lost 3 bases, V lost 5 bases, and 12 bases had no gene match. In DNA, the CDR3 is TGCGCCAGCAGACGAGGACAGGGGGCTTTGGCAGCTAATGAAAAACTGTTTTTT. The encoded protein is CASRRGQGALAANEKLFF.

The genes are TRBV6-1 and TRBJ1-5; D possibly corresponds to TRBD1 (5 bases). Trimming removed 4 bases from V and 10 bases from J, with 20 bases in between. Germline assignment: CDR1 MNHNS and CDR2 SASEGT. This CDR3 has 15 amino acids. Here the CDR3 reads CASSVQWGGAGPQHF. The CDR3 DNA sequence: TGTGCCAGCAGTGTGCAGTGGGGAGGGGCGGGTCCCCAGCATTTT.

This chain uses TRBV5-6 with TRBJ1-6; 8 bases agree with TRBD1. CDR1 is SGHDT and CDR2 is YYEEEE in the germline V gene. The CDR3 length is 15 residues. V lost 4 bases to trimming and J lost 10 bases; unmatched junction nucleotides: 10. The DNA for the CDR3 is TGTGCCAGCAGCAGAGGACAGGGTTCGGGCTCACCCCTCCACTTT. Translating gives CASSRGQGSGSPLHF.

This sequence joins TRBV5-1 and TRBJ2-1, with 9 bases identical to TRBD1. Losses at the gene ends were 2 bases for V and 4 bases for J; bases not matched to a gene: 4. This CDR3 is 15 amino acids long. From germline, CDR1 is SGHRS and CDR2 YFSETQ. CDR3 protein: CASSLTGGVYNEQFF. The CDR3 DNA sequence: TGCGCCAGCAGCTTAACAGGGGGCGTTTACAATGAGCAGTTCTTC.

The chain employs TRBV4-2 and TRBJ2-1; 12 nucleotides agree with TRBD2. Germline lookup yields CDR1 LGHNA and CDR2 YNFKEQ. Germline trimming cut 6 bases from V and 5 bases from J; bases unmatched to any gene: 5. The CDR3 runs 15 residues. Here the CDR3 reads CASRRLAGAHNEQFF. The CDR3 coding sequence is TGTGCCAGCAGGAGACTAGCGGGGGCACACAATGAGCAGTTCTTC.

The genes are TRBV27 and TRBJ2-1, with 7 nucleotides matching TRBD2. CDR3 length equals 14 residues. Per germline, CDR1 MNHEY and CDR2 SMNVEV (reference sequence). V shed 2 bases, J shed 6 bases, and the junction held 4 bases outside the gene matches. CDR3 in amino acids: CASSLQRGFNEQFF. CDR3 in DNA: TGTGCCAGCAGTTTACAGCGGGGCTTCAATGAGCAGTTCTTC.

The V gene is TRBV6-5, the J gene TRBJ2-3; 11 bases agree with TRBD2. CDR1 and CDR2 (germline): MNHEY, SVGAGI. V gave up 5 bases and J gave up 0 bases; unmatched junction bases: 1. The CDR3 is 15 amino acids. The CDR3, as DNA: TGTGCCAGCAGTAGACTAGCGGGGAGCACAGATACGCAGTATTTT. This encodes CASSRLAGSTDTQYF.

This sequence joins TRBV2 and TRBJ1-1, with 8 bases that match TRBD1. J lost 1 base, V lost 8 bases, and 9 bases had no gene match. Germline V CDR1 and CDR2: SNHLY, FYNNEI. The CDR3 has 15 residues. The CDR3 sequence: CASARDRFRNTEAFF. The CDR3 DNA reads TGTGCCAGCGCCCGGGACAGGTTTAGGAACACTGAAGCTTTCTTT.

This clone was seen once. CDR3 bases: TGTGCCTGGAGGCTAGCGGGAACCTACAATGAGCAGTTCTTC. Translation: CAWRLAGTYNEQFF. The J gene is TRBJ2-1, the V gene TRBV30, with 9 bases lining up with TRBD2. The CDR3 contains 14 residues. V was pared by 3 bases and J by 2 bases, with 2 bases of the junction left unmatched. The germline CDR1 and CDR2 sequences are GTSNPN and SVGIG (reference sequence).

The V gene is TRBV5-1, the J gene TRBJ2-1; 12 nucleotides match TRBD2. J gave up 9 bases and V 4 bases, and 11 bases lay outside the gene matches. The CDR3 covers 16 residues. Germline loops: CDR1 SGHRS, CDR2 YFSETQ. For the CDR3, the DNA is TGCGCCAGCAGCCCCGGACTAGCGGGACCTCGGGGTGAGCAGTTCTTC. Encoded protein: CASSPGLAGPRGEQFF.

The chain joins TRBV4-1 to TRBJ1-1; D is possibly TRBD1 (6 bases). Per the germline V gene, CDR1 is MGHRA and CDR2 is YSYEKL. Trimming cost V 1 base and J 1 base, with 19 bases left between them. This CDR3 region has 18 residues. This chain's CDR3 is CASSQVLGAVGTNTEAFF. CDR3 DNA sequence: TGCGCCAGCAGCCAAGTTCTGGGGGCCGTCGGGACGAACACTGAAGCTTTCTTT.

The V call is TRBV5-6, the J call TRBJ2-1; 7 bases match TRBD1. V was clipped by 0 bases and J by 10 bases; unmatched bases: 7. The V gene's germline CDR1 is SGHDT and CDR2 YYEEEE. This CDR3 region has 14 residues. CDR3 in DNA: TGTGCCAGCAGCTTGGCCCATACAGGGGCCGAGCAGTTCTTC. Its protein is CASSLAHTGAEQFF.

V usage is TRBV7-8 and J usage is TRBJ1-1; 8 bases are shared with TRBD1. Germline loops: CDR1 SGHVS, CDR2 FQNEAQ. V lost 1 base, J lost 9 bases, and 7 bases stayed unmatched. The CDR3 covers 14 residues. Here the CDR3 DNA reads TGTGCCAGCAGCTTAGGCGAGACAGGGGTAAAAGCTTTCTTT. It encodes CASSLGETGVKAFF.

This clone was detected only a few times. J is TRBJ1-6 and V is TRBV30; D gene ambiguous. Germline V gene data show CDR1 as GTSNPN and CDR2 as SVGIG (reference sequence). The CDR3 is 14 amino acids. V lost 7 bases and J 9 bases, leaving 19 bases between the germline ends. CDR3 loop: CAFLYRTDSSPLHF. As DNA, the CDR3 is TGTGCCTTTCTATATCGGACGGACTCTTCACCCCTCCACTTT.

This clone was recorded only once. The chain is built from TRBV2 and TRBJ2-2; D is ambiguous. With 7 bases removed from V and 5 bases from J, the gap between germline ends came to 11 bases. Germline loops: CDR1 SNHLY, CDR2 FYNNEI. CDR3 size: 13 residues. CDR3 protein: CASIRTRTGELFF. The CDR3 DNA follows: TGTGCCAGCATTCGTACGAGGACCGGGGAGCTGTTTTTT.

CDR3 amino acids: CASSPPTYEQYF. CDR3 bases: TGTGCCAGCTCACCCCCCACCTACGAGCAGTACTTC. The V call is TRBV18, the J call TRBJ2-7; D unresolved. The V gene's germline CDR1 is KGHSH and CDR2 LQKENI. CDR3 length: 12 residues. Trimming left V 3 bases short and J 2 bases short, with 5 bases between. Based on the CDR3 plus reference TRBV18 and TRBJ2-7, the full variable domain is NAGVMQNPRHLVRRRGQEARLRCSPMKGHSHVYWYRQLPEEGLKFMVYLQKENIIDESGMPKERFSAEFPKEGPSILRIQQVVRGDSAAYFCASSPPTYEQYFGPGTRLTVT.

The chain couples TRBV15 to TRBJ1-2, with TRBD1 as a possible D gene (5 bases). The V end was cut by 0 bases, the J end by 3 bases, with 11 bases between. Per the germline V gene, CDR1 is LNHNV and CDR2 is YYDKDF (reference sequence). The CDR3 consists of 15 residues. The CDR3 reads CATSRELDRYYGYTF. The DNA of the CDR3 is TGTGCCACCAGCAGAGAACTCGACAGATACTATGGCTACACCTTC. Supplemented by reference TRBV15 and TRBJ1-2, the full variable domain reads DAMVIQNPRYQVTQFGKPVTLSCSQTLNHNVMYWYQQKSSQAPKLLFHYYDKDFNNEADTPDNFQSRRPNTSFCFLDIRSPGLGDTAMYLCATSRELDRYYGYTFGSGTRLTVV.

This chain links TRBV5-1 with TRBJ2-3; maybe TRBD2 (7 bases). The V end lost 0 bases, the J end lost 2 bases, and 10 bases lay between the germline ends. This CDR3 has 15 residues. CDR1 and CDR2 (germline): SGHRS, YFSETQ. CDR3 protein: CASSLDRGATDTQYF. The CDR3 region has the DNA TGCGCCAGCAGCTTGGATCGGGGGGCCACAGATACGCAGTATTTT.

The rearrangement uses TRBV5-4 and TRBJ2-7, with 11 bases fitting TRBD2. Per germline, CDR1 SGHNT and CDR2 YYREEE (reference sequence). The length of the CDR3 is 16 residues. Trimming removed 4 bases from V and 0 bases from J; junction bases left unmatched: 6. As DNA, the CDR3 is TGTGCCAGCAGCAGGCGGACTAGCGGGCGCTCCTACGAGCAGTACTTC. It translates to CASSRRTSGRSYEQYF.

In its sample, this clone was seen a few times. This chain joins TRBV11-2 and TRBJ2-3; TRBD2 matches 11 bases. Germline V gene data show CDR1 as SGHAT and CDR2 as FQNNGV. The CDR3 is 17 amino acids. With V trimmed by 1 base and J by 4 bases, 7 bases remained unmatched. CDR3 nucleotides: TGTGCCAGCAGCTTAGTGTCACTAGCGGGGGTCGCAGATACGCAGTATTTT. It codes for CASSLVSLAGVADTQYF. The full variable domain, completed using reference TRBV11-2 and TRBJ2-3, is EAGVAQSPRYKIIEKRQSVAFWCNPISGHATLYWYQQILGQGPKLLIQFQNNGVVDDSQLPKDRFSAERLKGVDSTLKIQPAKLEDSAVYLCASSLVSLAGVADTQYFGPGTRLTVL.